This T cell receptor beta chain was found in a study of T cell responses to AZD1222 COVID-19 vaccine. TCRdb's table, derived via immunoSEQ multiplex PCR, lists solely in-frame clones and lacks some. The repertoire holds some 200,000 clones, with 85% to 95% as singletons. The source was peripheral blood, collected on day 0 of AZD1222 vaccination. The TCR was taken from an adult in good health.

As DNA, the CDR3 is TGTGCCAGCAGTTTTGACTTATTCCGACCTCAGCCCCAGCATTTT. This gives the protein CASSFDLFRPQPQHF. The chain is built from TRBV5-4 and TRBJ1-5, with D hard to call. The CDR3 is made up of 15 amino acids. Germline loops: CDR1 SGHNT, CDR2 YYREEE (reference sequence). V was cut by 5 bases and J by 6 bases, with 18 bases left in between.